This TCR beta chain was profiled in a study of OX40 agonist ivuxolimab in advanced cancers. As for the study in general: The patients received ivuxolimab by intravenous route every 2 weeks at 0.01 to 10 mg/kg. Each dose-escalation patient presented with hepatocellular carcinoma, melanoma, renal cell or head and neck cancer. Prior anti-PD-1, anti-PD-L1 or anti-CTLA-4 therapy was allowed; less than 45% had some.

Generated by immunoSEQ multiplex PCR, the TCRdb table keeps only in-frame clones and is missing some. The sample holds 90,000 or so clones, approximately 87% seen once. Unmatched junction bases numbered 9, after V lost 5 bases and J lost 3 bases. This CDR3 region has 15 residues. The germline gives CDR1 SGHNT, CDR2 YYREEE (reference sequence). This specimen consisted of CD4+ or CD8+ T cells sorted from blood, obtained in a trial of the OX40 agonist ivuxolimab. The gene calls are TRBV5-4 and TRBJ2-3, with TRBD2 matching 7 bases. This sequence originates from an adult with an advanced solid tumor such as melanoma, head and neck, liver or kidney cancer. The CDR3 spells CASSRSAGVTDTQYF. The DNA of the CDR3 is TGTGCCAGCAGTCGAAGTGCGGGAGTTACAGATACGCAGTATTTT.